The source of this T cell receptor (beta chain) is a study of blood T cells in healthy people across ages (dated by TCRdb to between 2015 and 2016). About the investigation overall: Template switching captured roughly one uniquely barcoded TCR beta cDNA molecule per two T cells in model experiments. Age-related changes in TCR beta repertoire diversity were measured in the study by deep sequencing normalized with unique cDNA molecular identifiers. Four age groups were formed from the donors: young (average approximately 15 years), middle-aged (approximately 40), aged (62) and long-lived (more than 75). To avoid experimental bias, donors of different ages were randomly spread across the sequencing lanes. The study analyzed two additional independent replicas of 1 million unique cDNA reads from the same blood draw for two donors, one aged 18 to 30 and one aged 80 or older. The study at large found these results: Because donor CMV infection status was unknown, age-related changes in expanded clonotypes were potentially confounded. Estimates of total diversity based on one million sequenced T cells were considered lower bounds and underestimates. Observed TCR beta diversity correlated strongly with the percentage of naive T cells measured by flow cytometry. The long-lived group showed more naive CD4+ T cells, fewer expanded clones and increased TCR diversity than the aged group, suggesting age selection. Observed TCR beta diversity per million T cells fell roughly linearly with age, and a significant reduction was already apparent by age around 40. Bulk unsorted PBMC profiling prevented conclusive comparison of naive and antigen-experienced compartments.

Library creation used 5' RACE. Sequencer: Illumina HiSeq 2500. The second PCR ran for roughly 7 to 12 cycles and used a J-beta primer mix along with a sample-barcoded 5' primer. A template-switch 5' adaptor carrying 12 random nucleotides introduced a unique molecular identifier onto each TCR beta cDNA molecule. At least 3 million CDR3-containing paired-end reads were obtained from each sample. All of the RNA was converted into first-strand cDNA using the Mint cDNA synthesis kit, with a TRBC-specific oligonucleotide serving as the primer. Following uracil-DNA glycosylase treatment, a first 18-cycle PCR with universal primers M1SS and BC2_uni_R was performed on all cDNA. As for the original processing: Normalization of each sample was performed by random selection of 1 million high-quality reads, each carrying a distinct molecular identifier. Instead of being binned into consensus sequences, reads that shared molecular identifiers were thrown out. MiTCR, with a Q25 quality threshold and the strictest error-elimination algorithm, was used for CDR3 identification, clonotype clustering and error correction. Lower-bound total TCR beta diversity was estimated with a nonparametric unseen species model using Euler transformation. TCRdb reprocessing: public reads trimmed at Q25 with fastp, clones called with MiXCR, in-frame beta chains kept. Duplicate CDR3 protein sequences are folded into a single record with the most common DNA and genes. What appears here as the V and J calls and clone size reflects TCRdb's work, not the paper's. Counted in this sample were 780,000 or so distinct CDR3 sequences; more than 50% of them appeared once. The ten largest clones represent roughly 24% of the sample.

The germline V gene (reference sequence) gives CDR1 as MNHEY and CDR2 as SMNVEV. The CDR3 runs 13 amino acids, cysteine and phenylalanine included. Of the read, only the CDR3 DNA is kept; its 39 bases are in frame from base 1. V loses 5 bases, J loses 5 bases, and the germline ends lie 13 bases apart. Remarks on this clonotype: The specificity of this receptor is unknown. There are no base qualities to consult, and no much larger clone falls within one base.

Systemically healthy Caucasian individuals from Russia, over 30 in total and aged about 6 to 100 years, were included as donors. Each donor gave roughly 11 milliliters of peripheral blood, drawn into EDTA-treated Vacutainer tubes. Ficoll-Paque density-gradient centrifugation was used to isolate PBMCs, with at least 6.5 million per sample. Trizol reagent was used to extract total RNA from the PBMCs, yielding at least 6 micrograms per sample. The percentages of naive CD45RAhigh/CD27high T cells were determined by flow cytometry on a PBMC aliquot from every donor. The specimen sequenced was blood. This TCR was recovered from a man in his forties in good health. The chain uses TRBV27 and TRBJ2-7; the D gene is not confidently resolved. The CDR3 region reads CASSGSSWNEQYF. DNA sequence: TGTGCCAGCAGTGGATCCAGTTGGAACGAGCAGTACTTC.